Reported below is one TCR beta chain. This entry comes from a study of blood T cell repertoires in COVID-19. About the research overall: Collection of acute and convalescent COVID-19 samples took place in the United States, Italy and Spain.

Trimming took 2 bases from V and 4 from J; bases not matched to a gene: 7. The CDR3 runs 15 residues. The assay was immunoSEQ multiplex PCR, and TCRdb's table has in-frame clones only and misses some. The table records 70,000 or so clones, over 70% of them present only once. This clonotype originated in a man in his 60s with acute or convalescent COVID-19. Sequencing was performed on peripheral blood. This chain links TRBV5-3 with TRBJ1-2, with 8 positions matching TRBD1. TRBV5-3 qualifies as an ORF whose function is uncertain. The CDR3 is CARSFRAGQVYGYTF. In DNA, the CDR3 is TGTGCCAGAAGCTTCCGGGCGGGACAGGTCTATGGCTACACCTTC.